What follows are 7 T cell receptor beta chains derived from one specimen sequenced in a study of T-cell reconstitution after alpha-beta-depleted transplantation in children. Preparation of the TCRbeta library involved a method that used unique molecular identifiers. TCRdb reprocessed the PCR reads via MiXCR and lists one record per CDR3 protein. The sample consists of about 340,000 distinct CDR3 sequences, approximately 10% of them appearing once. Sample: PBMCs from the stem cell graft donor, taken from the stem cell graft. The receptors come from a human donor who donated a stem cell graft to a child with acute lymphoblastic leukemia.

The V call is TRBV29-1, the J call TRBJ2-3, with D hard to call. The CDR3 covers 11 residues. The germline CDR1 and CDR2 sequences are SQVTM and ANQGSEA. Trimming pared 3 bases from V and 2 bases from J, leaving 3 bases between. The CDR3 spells CSVEFTDTQYF. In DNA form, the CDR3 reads TGCAGCGTTGAGTTCACAGATACGCAGTATTTT.

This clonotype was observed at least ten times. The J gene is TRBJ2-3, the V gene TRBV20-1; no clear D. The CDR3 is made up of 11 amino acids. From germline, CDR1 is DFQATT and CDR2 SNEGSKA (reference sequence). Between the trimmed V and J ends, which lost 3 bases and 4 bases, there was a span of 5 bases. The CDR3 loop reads CSASHSDTQYF. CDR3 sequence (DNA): TGCAGTGCTAGTCACTCAGATACGCAGTATTTT.

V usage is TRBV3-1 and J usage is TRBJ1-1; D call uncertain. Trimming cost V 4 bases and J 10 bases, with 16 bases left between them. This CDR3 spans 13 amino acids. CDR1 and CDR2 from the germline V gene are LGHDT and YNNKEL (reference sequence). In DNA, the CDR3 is TGTGCCAGCAGCCTAACGGCCCGTTTCCCAGCTTTCTTT. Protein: CASSLTARFPAFF.

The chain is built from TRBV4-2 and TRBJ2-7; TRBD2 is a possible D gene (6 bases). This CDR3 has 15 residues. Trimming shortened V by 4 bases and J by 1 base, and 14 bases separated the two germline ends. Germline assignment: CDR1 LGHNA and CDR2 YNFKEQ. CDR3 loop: CASSRIPSASYEQYF. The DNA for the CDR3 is TGTGCCAGCAGCCGGATTCCTAGCGCGTCCTACGAGCAGTACTTC.

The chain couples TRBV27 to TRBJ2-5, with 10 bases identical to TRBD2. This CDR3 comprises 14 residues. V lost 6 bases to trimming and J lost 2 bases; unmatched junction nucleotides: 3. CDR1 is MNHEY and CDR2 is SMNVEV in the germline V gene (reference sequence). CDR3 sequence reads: CASRLLAGQETQYF. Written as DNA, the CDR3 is TGTGCCAGCAGGCTACTAGCGGGACAAGAGACCCAGTACTTC.

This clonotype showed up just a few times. CDR3 DNA sequence: TGTGCCAGCAGCCCCTCCGGGAAGGTTCGCGGGGAGCTGTTTTTT. This codes for CASSPSGKVRGELFF. This chain links TRBV6-2 or TRBV6-3 with TRBJ2-2, with a possible D match to TRBD2 (5 bases). V was trimmed by 6 bases and J by 7 bases, leaving 18 bases between them. Germline CDR1 reads MNHEY; CDR2 reads SVGEGT. The CDR3 spans 15 residues.

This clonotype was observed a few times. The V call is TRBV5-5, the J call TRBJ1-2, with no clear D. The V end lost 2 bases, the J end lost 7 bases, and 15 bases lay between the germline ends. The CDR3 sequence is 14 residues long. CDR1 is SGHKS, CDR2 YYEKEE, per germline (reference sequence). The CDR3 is CASSFVLGRPGYTF. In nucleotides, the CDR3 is TGTGCCAGCAGCTTTGTTTTGGGCCGGCCTGGCTACACCTTC.